The rows below give T cell receptor beta chains drawn from one sample of a study of memory CD4+ T cells and cytomegalovirus serostatus. Sequencing was performed with immunoSEQ multiplex PCR; in TCRdb, only in-frame clones are kept and a portion is missing. There are 35,000 to 55,000 clones in the sample; around 80% occur only once, and approximately 1% lies in the top ten. Specimen: memory CD4+ T cells from blood. Receptors were obtained from an adult in good health and CMV-seronegative. Both conserved end residues are part of each CDR3. Fields, in order: V gene, J gene, D gene, clone size, CDR3 DNA, CDR3 protein. D genes are given only for firm matches. Only some rows state a clone size, as once, few, many or a class for expanded clones.

V: TRBV7-2; J: TRBJ2-1; D: TRBD2; size: .; DNA: TGTGCCAGCAGCCAACTAGCGGGGGACCACAATGAGCAGTTCTTC; CDR3: CASSQLAGDHNEQFF
V: TRBV7-9; J: TRBJ1-6; D: .; size: .; DNA: TGTGCCAGCAGCTTAGCTCTTAGTTCACCCCTCCACTTT; CDR3: CASSLALSSPLHF
V: TRBV7-6; J: TRBJ2-5; D: .; size: .; DNA: TGTGCCAGCAGCTTAGCGGGCAGGGGGGAAGAGACCCAGTACTTC; CDR3: CASSLAGRGEETQYF
V: TRBV28; J: TRBJ2-2; D: .; size: .; DNA: TGTGCCAGCAATGGGGGGCGGCACACCGGGGAGCTGTTTTTT; CDR3: CASNGGRHTGELFF
V: TRBV10-3; J: TRBJ1-6; D: .; size: .; DNA: TGTGCCATCAGTTCGGGACCCGATTCACCCCTCCACTTT; CDR3: CAISSGPDSPLHF
V: TRBV30; J: TRBJ2-7; D: .; size: .; DNA: TGTGCCTGGAGCGGGGACTTCTACGAGCAGTACTTC; CDR3: CAWSGDFYEQYF
V: TRBV5-1; J: TRBJ1-2; D: .; size: .; DNA: TGCGCCAGCAGCTTGGAAGGGGTATCGGGTGGCTACACCTTC; CDR3: CASSLEGVSGGYTF
V: TRBV10-3; J: TRBJ2-6; D: .; size: .; DNA: TGTGCCATCAGTGAGTCAGGGTACGGCGACCTCTCTGGGGCCAACGTCCTGACTTTC; CDR3: CAISESGYGDLSGANVLTF
V: TRBV11-2; J: TRBJ2-3; D: .; size: .; DNA: TGTGCCAGCAGCCCACCGGGACCCATCACAGATACGCAGTATTTT; CDR3: CASSPPGPITDTQYF
V: TRBV4-2; J: TRBJ1-2; D: .; size: few; DNA: TGTGCCAGCACCTCTCCCCCCGAGGGGCGCTACACCTTC; CDR3: CASTSPPEGRYTF
V: TRBV11-3; J: TRBJ2-1; D: .; size: .; DNA: TGTGCCAGCAGCCCCACACAGCGGTACTCCTACAATGAGCAGTTCTTC; CDR3: CASSPTQRYSYNEQFF
V: TRBV2; J: TRBJ2-7; D: .; size: .; DNA: TGTGCCAGCAGTGAGGGAAGGGTGCCCTACGAGCAGTACTTC; CDR3: CASSEGRVPYEQYF
V: TRBV29-1; J: TRBJ1-1; D: .; size: .; DNA: TGCAGCGCTGGGAGGGACACTGAAGCTTTCTTT; CDR3: CSAGRDTEAFF
V: TRBV21-1; J: TRBJ2-1; D: .; size: .; DNA: TGTGCCAGCAGCTCACCGGGCGGGGTGAACTACAATGAGCAGTTCTTC; CDR3: CASSSPGGVNYNEQFF
V: TRBV5-5; J: TRBJ1-1; D: TRBD1; size: .; DNA: TGTGCCAGCAGCAAGGGACAGGCGAACACTGAAGCTTTCTTT; CDR3: CASSKGQANTEAFF
V: TRBV6-6; J: TRBJ2-2; D: .; size: .; DNA: TGTGCCAGCAGTTACTCGAAACTAGGGGACGGGGAGCTGTTTTTT; CDR3: CASSYSKLGDGELFF
V: TRBV5-1; J: TRBJ1-1; D: .; size: .; DNA: TGCGCCAGCAGCTTGTTAGGACCTGAAGCTTTCTTT; CDR3: CASSLLGPEAFF
V: TRBV7-2; J: TRBJ1-4; D: .; size: .; DNA: TGTGCCAGCAGCTTTGCAGGGGTGGGAGCTAATGAAAAACTGTTTTTT; CDR3: CASSFAGVGANEKLFF
V: TRBV7-2; J: TRBJ1-4; D: TRBD1; size: .; DNA: TGTGCCAGCAGCTCATGGACAGGGGGTAATGAAAAACTGTTTTTT; CDR3: CASSSWTGGNEKLFF
V: TRBV6-1; J: TRBJ1-3; D: .; size: .; DNA: TGTGCCAGCAGTGGCCCCGGAGTGACCATATATTTT; CDR3: CASSGPGVTIYF
V: TRBV18; J: TRBJ2-2; D: .; size: .; DNA: TGTGCCAGCTCACCATTTGGTTGGGAGCTGTTTTTT; CDR3: CASSPFGWELFF
V: TRBV30; J: TRBJ2-3; D: .; size: .; DNA: TGTGCCTGGAGTGATAAGCGGTACACAGATACGCAGTATTTT; CDR3: CAWSDKRYTDTQYF
V: TRBV6-5; J: TRBJ2-7; D: .; size: once; DNA: TGTGCCAGCAGTTACTTCGCCGGGGACGAGCAGTACTTC; CDR3: CASSYFAGDEQYF
V: TRBV19; J: TRBJ1-4; D: TRBD1; size: .; DNA: TGTGCCACCTCCAGGGGGAGGGGTGATGAAAAACTGTTTTTT; CDR3: CATSRGRGDEKLFF
V: TRBV2; J: TRBJ1-2; D: .; size: .; DNA: TGTGCCAGCACGCGATCCAGGAACTTCTATGGCTACACCTTC; CDR3: CASTRSRNFYGYTF
V: TRBV7-8; J: TRBJ2-4; D: .; size: .; DNA: TGTGCCAGCAGCCAAAGCCGGGGCAACTACAGGGATCAAAACATTCAGTACTTC; CDR3: CASSQSRGNYRDQNIQYF